The text below deals with one T cell receptor beta chain. CDR3 size: 14 residues. The germline CDR1 and CDR2 sequences are SGHRS and YFSETQ. Trimming took 4 bases from V and 5 from J, leaving 15 bases between them. TCRdb called the RT-PCR reads again in MiXCR, with one record for every CDR3 protein. This table holds more than 550,000 distinct CDR3 sequences, over 12% found once. This sequence joins TRBV5-1 and TRBJ2-5, with D tentatively TRBD1 (5 bases). Sequencing input: memory CD4+ T cells from blood. The receptor's source is a female donor in good health, serving as a healthy control. The CDR3 bases are TGCGCCAGCAGCCTGGGTGCAGGGTGGGAGACCCAGTACTTC. Protein product: CASSLGAGWETQYF.